These 13 T cell receptor beta chains came from one sample sequenced in a study of T-cell reconstitution after alpha-beta-depleted transplantation in children. Unique molecular identifiers were built into the TCRbeta library. MiXCR was run by TCRdb on the PCR reads, yielding one entry per CDR3 protein. The sample lists fewer than 700,000 distinct CDR3 sequences, over 10% occurring once. This sample comprised PBMCs, mostly from graft donor cells, obtained 360 days after TCRalphabeta/CD19-depleted stem cell transplant. These receptors came from a male patient younger than 18 who had a stem cell transplant for acute myeloid leukemia, so the T cells may come from the graft donor.

In its sample, this clonotype was seen a few times. V usage is TRBV27 and J usage is TRBJ2-7, with D possibly TRBD2 on 5 matching bases. The CDR3 is 13 amino acids. Germline CDR1 is MNHEY and CDR2 is SMNVEV (reference sequence). V lost 3 bases and J 5 bases, leaving 11 bases between the germline ends. The CDR3 nucleotides read TGTGCCAGCAGTTTGGTCCGGGGTAACGAGCAGTACTTC. Translation gives CASSLVRGNEQYF.

The chain links TRBV3-1 to TRBJ2-1, with a tentative D call TRBD2 (6 bases). V lost 4 bases, J lost 4 bases, and 14 bases lay in between. The CDR3 covers 15 residues. The germline gives CDR1 LGHDT, CDR2 YNNKEL (reference sequence). This CDR3 is CASSLPGTYYNEQFF. Here the CDR3 DNA reads TGTGCCAGCAGCCTACCCGGGACTTATTACAATGAGCAGTTCTTC.

This clonotype was observed a handful of times. This chain uses TRBV2 with TRBJ2-7; D uncertain. V lost 7 bases and J 7 bases, leaving 14 bases between the germline ends. This CDR3 is 12 amino acids long. Germline CDR1 SNHLY, CDR2 FYNNEI. The CDR3 spells CASTQVGLEQYF. In nucleotides, the CDR3 is TGTGCCAGCACTCAAGTCGGGCTGGAGCAGTACTTC. Full variable domain (outside the CDR3, taken from reference TRBV2 and TRBJ2-7): EPEVTQTPSHQVTQMGQEVILRCVPISNHLYFYWYRQILGQKVEFLVSFYNNEISEKSEIFDDQFSVERPDGSNFTLKIRSTKLEDSAMYFCASTQVGLEQYFGPGTRLTVT.

The table lists this clonotype with a few counts. This chain connects TRBV6-2 or TRBV6-3 to TRBJ2-1, with D hard to call. V lost 8 bases and J 0 bases, leaving 8 bases between the germline ends. This CDR3 comprises 13 residues. The V gene's germline CDR1 is MNHEY and CDR2 SVGEGT. In DNA, the CDR3 is TGTGCCAGCCGAGCGATCTCCTACAATGAGCAGTTCTTC. Its translation is CASRAISYNEQFF.

The chain employs TRBV7-2 and TRBJ2-7; 7 bases map to TRBD1. CDR1 and CDR2 (germline): SGHTA, FQGNSA. V was pared by 5 bases and J by 5 bases, with 12 bases of the junction left unmatched. CDR3 size: 15 residues. In DNA form, the CDR3 reads TGTGCCAGCAGCCGTCGACAGGGAGTCCGGAACGAGCAGTACTTC. It codes for CASSRRQGVRNEQYF.

This clonotype was found a few times. The chain couples TRBV18 to TRBJ1-1; perhaps TRBD1 as D (6 bases). V gave up 3 bases and J gave up 1 base, with 12 bases separating them. Germline V gene data show CDR1 as KGHSH and CDR2 as LQKENI. The CDR3 totals 15 residues. DNA for the CDR3: TGTGCCAGCTCACCTCTAACGGACAGGAACACTGAAGCTTTCTTT. It encodes CASSPLTDRNTEAFF. The whole variable domain, remainder taken from reference TRBV18 and TRBJ1-1, is NAGVMQNPRHLVRRRGQEARLRCSPMKGHSHVYWYRQLPEEGLKFMVYLQKENIIDESGMPKERFSAEFPKEGPSILRIQQVVRGDSAAYFCASSPLTDRNTEAFFGQGTRLTVV.

This clonotype was observed at least ten times. The CDR3 DNA reads as TGTGCCAGCGGGGGCTACGAGCAGTACTTC. Translated, it gives CASGGYEQYF. The rearrangement uses TRBV12-3 or TRBV12-4 and TRBJ2-7; either TRBD1 or TRBD2 may fit D (5 bases each). V was cut by 8 bases and J by 3 bases, with 5 bases left in between. This CDR3 has 10 residues.

The chain employs TRBV27 and TRBJ2-7; possible D gene TRBD1, 7 bases. Germline V gene data show CDR1 as MNHEY and CDR2 as SMNVEV (reference sequence). V lost 2 bases and J 1 base, leaving 12 bases between the germline ends. This CDR3 has 15 amino acids. The CDR3 loop reads CASSLEQGRSYEQYF. The CDR3, as DNA: TGTGCCAGCAGTTTAGAACAGGGGAGGTCCTACGAGCAGTACTTC.

The chain recombines TRBV7-3 with TRBJ2-2, with D unclear. The CDR3 consists of 15 residues. CDR1 SGHTA and CDR2 FQGTGA come from the germline V gene. V was clipped by 2 bases and J by 0 bases, with 7 bases between them. The CDR3 sequence is CASSLEQPNTGELFF. The CDR3 region has the DNA TGTGCCAGCAGCTTAGAACAACCGAACACCGGGGAGCTGTTTTTT.

This clonotype was counted only a few times. This rearrangement joins TRBV12-3 or TRBV12-4 to TRBJ2-4; 7 bases are a match to TRBD1. Unmatched junction bases numbered 14, after V lost 6 bases and J lost 3 bases. CDR3 length: 17 residues. DNA for the CDR3: TGTGCCAGCAGCTCTCCCACAGGGGCCCTAGGCAAAAACATTCAGTACTTC. Translation: CASSSPTGALGKNIQYF.

The J gene is TRBJ1-1, the V gene TRBV29-1; perhaps TRBD1 as D (6 bases). CDR1 is SQVTM, CDR2 ANQGSEA, per germline. Between the trimmed V and J ends, which lost 2 bases and 0 bases, there was a span of 13 bases. This CDR3 comprises 15 residues. The CDR3 is CSVELPGHLNTEAFF. CDR3 nucleotide sequence: TGCAGCGTTGAACTCCCGGGACACTTGAACACTGAAGCTTTCTTT. The full variable domain, rest sourced from reference TRBV29-1 and TRBJ1-1, is SAVISQKPSRDICQRGTSLTIQCQVDSQVTMMFWYRQQPGQSLTLIATANQGSEATYESGFVIDKFPISRPNLTFSTLTVSNMSPEDSSIYLCSVELPGHLNTEAFFGQGTRLTVV.

A few counts support this clonotype. The chain recombines TRBV7-8 with TRBJ2-7; 13 positions match TRBD2. V was clipped by 5 bases and J by 1 base; unmatched bases: 14. The CDR3 contains 19 residues. Per germline, CDR1 SGHVS and CDR2 FQNEAQ. This CDR3 reads CASSLTLGLAGVGSYEQYF. For the CDR3, the DNA is TGTGCCAGCAGCCTCACCCTAGGACTAGCGGGAGTCGGGTCCTACGAGCAGTACTTC.

This clonotype was recorded a few times. The rearrangement joins TRBV7-2 to TRBJ2-7, with D tentatively TRBD2 (5 bases). Germline V gene sequence: CDR1 SGHTA, CDR2 FQGNSA. This CDR3 contains 16 residues. The V and J ends lost 0 bases and 2 bases respectively, with 14 bases between them. Here the CDR3 reads CASSLAGLLATYEQYF. CDR3 sequence (DNA): TGTGCCAGCAGCTTAGCGGGTTTGCTAGCTACCTACGAGCAGTACTTC.